This T cell receptor beta chain was captured by sequencing in a study of T-cell memory formation after mild COVID-19 (dated by TCRdb to the early 2020s). Context from the whole study: Most TCR sequence clusters were specific to one of the two donors. Two young, previously healthy adult volunteers made up the cohort, one male and one female. T-cell clones expanding and contracting after mild COVID-19 in two donors were tracked by longitudinal TCRalpha and TCRbeta repertoire sequencing. The research as a whole found: The second-wave clones that peaked on day 37 were not confirmed to be SARS-CoV-2 specific. Contracting CD4+ clones were located mainly in the CM and EM memory subsets, whereas CD8+ clones were found to be enriched in EMRA. From day 15 to 85, contracting clones showed balanced CD4/CD8 phenotypes, whereas a second wave of clones that expanded from day 15 to 37 leaned towards CD4+. The detection of some responding clones in pre-infection memory suggests that pre-existing cross-reactive memory T cells joined the SARS-CoV-2 response. Only two mild cases were covered by the study, and larger cohorts that include severe cases with pre-infection samples were considered necessary.

Ficoll-Paque density gradient centrifugation was the method used to isolate PBMCs. The junction shows trimming of 5 bases on V and 7 bases on J, plus 14 bases between the germline ends. For CDR1 and CDR2, the germline V gene (reference sequence) lists MNHEY and SMNVEV. CDR3 length: 13 amino acids, cysteine to phenylalanine. The read is trimmed to its CDR3 DNA, 39 bases read in frame from base 1. On this clonotype: It has no known antigen specificity. Base quality data are lacking; no much larger clone is found one base away.

TCRdb records Illumina NovaSeq 6000 as the sequencer. cDNA libraries for TCRalpha and TCRbeta were prepared by 5'RACE using constant-segment primers, with sample barcodes and unique molecular identifiers added. Trizol reagent was used to extract RNA from every sample. The libraries were amplified in two PCR steps, and the second step added a second sample barcode and Illumina TruSeq adapters. Sequencing of libraries was performed on an Illumina NovaSeq with 2 x 150 bp paired-end reads. The published analysis was carried out like this. With migec v1.2.7, reads were demultiplexed and then collapsed into UMI-guided consensus sequences. Using mixcr v2.1.11, UMI consensuses were aligned to TRA and TRB V and J templates and then assembled into clonotypes. Clonotypes were classified as expanded or contracted when called significant by both edgeR and NoisET, with noise models trained on biological replicates. For edgeR calls, the cutoffs were a false discovery rate-adjusted p below 0.01 and a log2 fold-change threshold of 1. PCA with hierarchical clustering of max-normalized trajectories of the 1000 most abundant clonotypes was used as exploratory dynamics analysis. The CD4 or CD8 phenotype of responding clones was assigned using the separately sequenced CD4+ and CD8+ repertoires. TCRdb trimmed public reads at Q25 via fastp, called clones via MiXCR and kept in-frame beta chains. Duplicate CDR3 protein sequences are folded into a single record with the most common DNA and genes. The V and J calls shown here were made by TCRdb, not taken from the authors' results. Within this sample are more than 80,000 distinct CDR3 sequences, with about a sixth of them counted one time only. Clones ranked in the top ten supply 28% of the sample.

The rearranged chain carries TRBV27 and TRBJ1-1, with a tentative D gene TRBD1 over 5 matching bases. The clonotype was recovered from an adult woman who had mild COVID-19 (a few samples of this study predate the infection). The sample titles of this study are shuffled in the database, so cell type and time point are left out; the donor was told from shared clones. Material: PBMCs or a T cell subset sorted from them (not recorded which). The bases are TGTGCCAGCAGTAGAGACAGTATTTATGAAGCTTTCTTT. This gives the protein CASSRDSIYEAFF.